This T cell receptor beta chain comes out of a study of blood T cell repertoires in COVID-19. About the study: COVID-19 samples from acute and convalescent phases originated in the United States, Italy and Spain.

The CDR3 loop spans 16 amino acids. Trimming left V 8 bases short and J 2 bases short, with 21 bases between. CDR1 is KGHSH, CDR2 LQKENI, per germline. Authors' data handling: Reference gene primer amplification in the assay estimated nucleated cell counts. Data came from immunoSEQ multiplex PCR; TCRdb stores just in-frame clones and leaves some out. V and J calls and clone size come straight from that table; D and trimming were deduced from the DNA. The table includes roughly 220,000 clones, less than 90% detected once. Ages ranged from roughly 18 to 100 years, with residence in 24 US areas. Two negative PCRs, clearance, or symptom resolution characterized the recovered Cohort 3 donors.

The specimen was PBMCs or T cells enriched from blood (not recorded which). This TCR was recovered from a young woman who had recovered from COVID-19. The rearrangement uses TRBV18 and TRBJ1-1; maybe TRBD1 (5 bases). The CDR3 loop is CASTQNLQATNTEAFF. The CDR3 DNA follows: TGTGCCAGCACCCAGAATCTACAGGCAACCAACACTGAAGCTTTCTTT.